The sequence of this T cell receptor beta chain was determined in a study of neurological immune-mediated disorders. cDNA synthesis was performed by 5'RACE with 10-nucleotide random UMIs. Each CDR3 protein gets one entry after TCRdb re-called the 5' RACE reads with MiXCR. The sample carries some 35,000 distinct CDR3 sequences, 11% recorded once. Findings of the study overall: There were no CDR3 amino acid sequences shared by expanded clones across subjects, a result suggesting private repertoires in all groups. The most TCR clonal expansion was seen in HTLV-1-associated myelopathy, and the least was seen in multiple sclerosis, which fell below healthy controls.

This clonotype was seen at least ten times. Antigen specificity is unknown. The V and J ends lost 5 bases and 0 bases respectively, with 27 bases between them. The CDR3 length is 20 residues. Sorted libraries used over 800,000 CD4+ or CD8+ T cells. The clonotype comes from a woman in her twenties or thirties with HTLV-1-associated myelopathy (HAM/TSP). The specimen sequenced was CD4+ T cells from blood. The chain is built from TRBV12-3 or TRBV12-4 and TRBJ2-3; maybe TRBD2 (6 bases). In DNA form, the CDR3 reads TGTGCCAGCAGTCCCGATATACGGGGGAGACCTTCCTTCAGCACAGATACGCAGTATTTT. Translated: CASSPDIRGRPSFSTDTQYF.